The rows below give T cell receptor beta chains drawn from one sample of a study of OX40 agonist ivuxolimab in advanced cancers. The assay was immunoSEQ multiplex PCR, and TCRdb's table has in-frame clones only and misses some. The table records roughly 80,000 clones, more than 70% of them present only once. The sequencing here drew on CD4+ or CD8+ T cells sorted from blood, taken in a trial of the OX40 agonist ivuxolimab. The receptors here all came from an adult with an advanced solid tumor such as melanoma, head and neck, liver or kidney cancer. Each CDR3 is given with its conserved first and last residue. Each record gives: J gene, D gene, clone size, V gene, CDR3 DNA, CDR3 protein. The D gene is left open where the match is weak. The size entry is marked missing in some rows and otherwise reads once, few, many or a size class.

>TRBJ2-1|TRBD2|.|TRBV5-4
TGTGCCAGCAGCTTGTACCTAGCGGGGGGGGTGAATGAGCAGTTCTTC
CASSLYLAGGVNEQFF
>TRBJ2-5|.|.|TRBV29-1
TGCAGCGTTGTTGAGGGGGGAGAGACCCAGTACTTC
CSVVEGGETQYF
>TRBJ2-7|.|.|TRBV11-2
TGTGCCAGCAGCGGACGAGGGGCTGGGGAGCAGTACTTC
CASSGRGAGEQYF
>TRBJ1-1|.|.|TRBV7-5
TGTGTCAGAAGCCAGACTGAAGCTTTCTTT
CVRSQTEAFF
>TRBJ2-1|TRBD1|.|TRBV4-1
TGCGCCAGCAGCGCACCCGGGACAGGGTACAATGAGCAGTTCTTC
CASSAPGTGYNEQFF
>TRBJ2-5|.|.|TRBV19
TGTGCCAGTAGTATAGCCGGGAGTGGGAAAGAGACCCAGTACTTC
CASSIAGSGKETQYF
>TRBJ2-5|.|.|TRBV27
TGTGCCAGCAGTCACCGGGACTTTCAAGAGACCCAGTACTTC
CASSHRDFQETQYF
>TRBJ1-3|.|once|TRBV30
TGTGCCTGGAGTGTAGACCAAGGGGGAAACACCATATATTTT
CAWSVDQGGNTIYF
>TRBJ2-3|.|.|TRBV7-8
TGTGCCAGCAGCTTAGATGGGCGGAGCGGAGATACGCAGTATTTT
CASSLDGRSGDTQYF
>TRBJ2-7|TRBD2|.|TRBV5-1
TGCGCCAGCAGCCCGGGACTAGCGGGGGGTTTCACCTACGAGCAGTACTTC
CASSPGLAGGFTYEQYF
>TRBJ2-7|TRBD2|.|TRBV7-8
TGTGCCAGCAGCTTAGTTCAGCTAGCGGACCTCTACGAGCAGTACTTC
CASSLVQLADLYEQYF
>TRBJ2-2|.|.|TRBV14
TGTGCCAGCAGCCCTCGAGGCACCGGGGAGCTGTTTTTT
CASSPRGTGELFF
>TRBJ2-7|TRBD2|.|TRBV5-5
TGTGCCAGCAGCTTGAGCGGGGCGAGCTCCTACGAGCAGTACTTC
CASSLSGASSYEQYF
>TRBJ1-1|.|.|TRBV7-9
TGTGCCAGCAGCTTAGGGGCCTCGAACACTGAAGCTTTCTTT
CASSLGASNTEAFF
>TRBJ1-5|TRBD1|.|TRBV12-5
TGTGCTAGTGGTTTCGTGGGGACAGGATTTACGGGTCAGCCCCAGCATTTT
CASGFVGTGFTGQPQHF
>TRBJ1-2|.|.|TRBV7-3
TGTGCCAGCAGTTCCGGGCAGGGAGCGGATGGCTACACCTTC
CASSSGQGADGYTF
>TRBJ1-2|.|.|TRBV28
TGTGCCAGCAGCCTACCTACAGGGAACTATGGCTACACCTTC
CASSLPTGNYGYTF
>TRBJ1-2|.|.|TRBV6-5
TGTGCCAGCAGGCTGCGGGGAGGAAACGGCTACACCTTC
CASRLRGGNGYTF
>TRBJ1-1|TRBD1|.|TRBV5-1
TGCGCCAGCAGCTTGGGACAGGGAGGTGGAGGGACTGAAGCTTTCTTT
CASSLGQGGGGTEAFF
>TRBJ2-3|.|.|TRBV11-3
TGTGCCAGCAGCTTAGAGACCTCACGCGGCGATACGCAGTATTTT
CASSLETSRGDTQYF
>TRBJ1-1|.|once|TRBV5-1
TGCGCCAGCAGCTTGGCCGGGGGTTCCGCTGAAGCTTTCTTT
CASSLAGGSAEAFF
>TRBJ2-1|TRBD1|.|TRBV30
TGTGCCTGGAACCGGGGGACAGGGTCCAATGAGCAGTTCTTC
CAWNRGTGSNEQFF
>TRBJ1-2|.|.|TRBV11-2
TGTGCCAGCAGCTCCGACGGGCTCTATGGCTACACCTTC
CASSSDGLYGYTF
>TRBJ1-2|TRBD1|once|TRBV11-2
TGTGCCAGCAGCTTAGCGGGACAGCCGGCGTCTTTGGCCTTC
CASSLAGQPASLAF
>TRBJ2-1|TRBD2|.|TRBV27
TGTGCCAGCAGTTTCCCCCGGCGGGAGAGGTACAATGAGCAGTTCTTC
CASSFPRRERYNEQFF
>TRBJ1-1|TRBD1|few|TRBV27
TGTGCCAGCAGTCCGTGGACAGGGGGGAACACTGAAGCTTTCTTT
CASSPWTGGNTEAFF